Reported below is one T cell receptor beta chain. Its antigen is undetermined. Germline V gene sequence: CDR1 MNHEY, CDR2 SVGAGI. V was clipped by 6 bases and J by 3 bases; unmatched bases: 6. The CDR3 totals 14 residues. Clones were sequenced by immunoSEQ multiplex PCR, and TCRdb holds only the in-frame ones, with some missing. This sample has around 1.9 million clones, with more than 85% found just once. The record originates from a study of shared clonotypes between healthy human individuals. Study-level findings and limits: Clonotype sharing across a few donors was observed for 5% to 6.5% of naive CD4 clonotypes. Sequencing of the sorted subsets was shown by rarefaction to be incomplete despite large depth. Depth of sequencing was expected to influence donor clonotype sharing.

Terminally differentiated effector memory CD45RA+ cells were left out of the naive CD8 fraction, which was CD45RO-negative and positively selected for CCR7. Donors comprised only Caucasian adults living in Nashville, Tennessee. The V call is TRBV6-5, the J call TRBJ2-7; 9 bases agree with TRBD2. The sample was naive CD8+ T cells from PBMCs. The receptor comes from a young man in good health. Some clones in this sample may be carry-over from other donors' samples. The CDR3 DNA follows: TGTGCCAGCAGGCCGCGGGGGGGCAGCTACGAGCAGTACTTC. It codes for CASRPRGGSYEQYF.